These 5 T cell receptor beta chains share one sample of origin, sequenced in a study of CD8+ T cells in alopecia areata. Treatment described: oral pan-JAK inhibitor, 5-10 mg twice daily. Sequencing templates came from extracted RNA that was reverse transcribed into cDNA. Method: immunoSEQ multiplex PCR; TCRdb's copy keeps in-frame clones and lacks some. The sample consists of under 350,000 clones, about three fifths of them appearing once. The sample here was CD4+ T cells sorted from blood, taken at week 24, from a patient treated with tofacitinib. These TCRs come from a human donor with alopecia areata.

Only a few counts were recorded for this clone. The CDR3 region is CASSLTDRPSYEQYF. The CDR3 DNA is TGTGCCAGCAGCTTAACCGACAGGCCCTCCTACGAGCAGTACTTC. The genes are TRBV5-6 and TRBJ2-7, with D perhaps TRBD1 (6 bases). Per germline, CDR1 SGHDT and CDR2 YYEEEE. Trimming took 2 bases from V and 0 from J, leaving 12 bases between them. The CDR3 has 15 amino acids.

This CDR3 is CASSESGQGVTGELFF. CDR3 DNA sequence: TGTGCCAGCAGTGAATCGGGGCAGGGTGTCACCGGGGAGCTGTTTTTT. The rearrangement uses TRBV25-1 and TRBJ2-2; the D call may be TRBD1 or TRBD2 (5 bases each). Per germline, CDR1 MGHDK and CDR2 SYGVNS. The CDR3 is made up of 16 amino acids. Between the trimmed V and J ends, which lost 1 base and 4 bases, there was a span of 13 bases.

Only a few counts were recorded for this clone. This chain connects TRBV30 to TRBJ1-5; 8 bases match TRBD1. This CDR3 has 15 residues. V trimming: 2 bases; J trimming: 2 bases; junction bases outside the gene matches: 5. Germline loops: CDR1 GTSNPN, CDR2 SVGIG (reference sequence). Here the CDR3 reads CAWSPGQDGNQPQHF. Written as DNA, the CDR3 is TGTGCCTGGAGTCCGGGACAGGACGGCAATCAGCCCCAGCATTTT.

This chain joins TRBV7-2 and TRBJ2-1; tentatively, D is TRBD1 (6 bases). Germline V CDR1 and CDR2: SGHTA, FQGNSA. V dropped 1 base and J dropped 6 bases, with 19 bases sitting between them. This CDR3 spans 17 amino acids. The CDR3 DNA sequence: TGTGCCAGCAGCTTAGTGGCGACGCGGACAGTAACCAATGAGCAGTTCTTC. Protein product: CASSLVATRTVTNEQFF. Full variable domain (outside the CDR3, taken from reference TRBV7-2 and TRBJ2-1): GAGVSQSPSNKVTEKGKDVELRCDPISGHTALYWYRQSLGQGLEFLIYFQGNSAPDKSGLPSDRFSAERTGGSVSTLTIQRTQQEDSAVYLCASSLVATRTVTNEQFFGPGTRLTVL.

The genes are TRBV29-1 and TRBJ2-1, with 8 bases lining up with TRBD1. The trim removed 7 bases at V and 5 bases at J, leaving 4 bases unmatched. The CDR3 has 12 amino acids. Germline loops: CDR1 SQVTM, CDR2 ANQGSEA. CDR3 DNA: TGCAGCGGTGGACAGGGTCACAATGAGCAGTTCTTC. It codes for CSGGQGHNEQFF.